This TCR beta chain was identified during a study of blood T cell repertoires in COVID-19 (dated by TCRdb to about 2020). As for the study more broadly: The collaborator samples originated in the United States, Italy and Spain and spanned the acute and convalescent phases of COVID-19. The material from the prospective study consisted of cDNA or gDNA derived from T cells, B-cell-depleted T cells, or PBMCs. The dataset comprised deeply sampled blood TCRbeta repertoires from subjects exposed to, actively infected with, or recovered from COVID-19. The repertoires were released in a freely available public database intended as a resource for research on the immune response to SARS-CoV-2. The samples were drawn from the first 160 participants of the ongoing ImmuneRACE study and from 1,254 subjects provided by 6 global collaborators. The sample metadata nearly always contained a de-identified subject ID, COVID-19 status, age in years and sex. Where HLA class I and class II types were available, the types were taken from metadata supplied by the sample provider, not from assay-based typing. What the research found in general, with its limitations: The quantity of clinical and demographic metadata differed by source and by participant and was supplied without curation.

On this clone: Its target antigen remains unknown. Base quality data are lacking; no much larger clone is found one base away.

The collaborating institutions used their own protocols to collect whole blood in K2EDTA tubes. For TCRbeta analysis, collaborators shipped samples in one of three forms: frozen whole blood, isolated PBMCs, or DNA extracted from either of those sample types. TCRbeta CDR3 regions were amplified from genomic DNA using the immunoSEQ Assay, a bias-controlled multiplex PCR. For the original study's pipeline: Nucleated cell counts per sample were estimated from amplification of reference gene primers within the assay. Sequence reads were collapsed and filtered to measure the absolute abundance of every unique TCRbeta CDR3 rearrangement. For each sample, productive Simpson clonality was calculated by taking the square root of Simpson's diversity index across productive rearrangements. Drawn from immuneACCESS, this table holds only the in-frame rearrangements with V and J called that TCRdb kept. Clones are partly lost; checked studies trace under half to an unresolved V gene and leave the rest unexplained. V and J calls and clone size are as listed in that table; D and trimming were resolved from the DNA. The sample records about 24,000 clones, 55% to 85% of which are singletons. The top ten clones comprise about 43% of the sample.

This TCR came from an elderly woman with acute or convalescent COVID-19. The source material was peripheral blood.

The nucleotides are TGTGCCAGCAGCCCCGGGACTAGCGGGGGGGCCGCTTGGAATGAGCAGTTCTTC. This translates into CASSPGTSGGAAWNEQFF. The V and J segments used are TRBV7-9 and TRBJ2-1; 16 bases in between match TRBD2. CDR1 SEHNR and CDR2 FQNEAQ are derived from the germline V gene (reference sequence). V ends up 5 bases short and J 7 bases short, with an unmatched junction base count of 11. The CDR3, cysteine through phenylalanine, is 18 amino acids long. Of all the DNA, just the CDR3 is kept, 54 bases in frame from base 1. With the portions outside the CDR3 filled from the reference TRBV7-9 and TRBJ2-1 genes, the complete variable region becomes DTGVSQNPRHKITKRGQNVTFRCDPISEHNRLYWYRQTLGQGPEFLTYFQNEAQLEKSRLLSDRFSAERPKGSFSTLEIQRTEQGDSAMYLCASSPGTSGGAAWNEQFFGPGTRLTVL.